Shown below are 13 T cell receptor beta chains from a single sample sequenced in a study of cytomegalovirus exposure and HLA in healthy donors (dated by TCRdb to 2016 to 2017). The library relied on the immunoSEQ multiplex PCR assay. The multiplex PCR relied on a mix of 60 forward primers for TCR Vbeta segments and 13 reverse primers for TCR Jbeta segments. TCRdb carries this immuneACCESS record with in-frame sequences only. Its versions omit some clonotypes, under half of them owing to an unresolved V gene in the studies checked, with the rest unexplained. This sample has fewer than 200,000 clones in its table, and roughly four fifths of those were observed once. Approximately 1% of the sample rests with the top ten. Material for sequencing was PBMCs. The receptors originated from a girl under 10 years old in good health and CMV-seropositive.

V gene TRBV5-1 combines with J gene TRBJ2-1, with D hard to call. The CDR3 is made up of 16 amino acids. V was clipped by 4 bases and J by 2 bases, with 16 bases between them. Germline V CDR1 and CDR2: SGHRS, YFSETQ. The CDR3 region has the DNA TGCGCCAGCAGCGCCCATCGGAGCCCCCCCTACAATGAGCAGTTCTTC. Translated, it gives CASSAHRSPPYNEQFF.

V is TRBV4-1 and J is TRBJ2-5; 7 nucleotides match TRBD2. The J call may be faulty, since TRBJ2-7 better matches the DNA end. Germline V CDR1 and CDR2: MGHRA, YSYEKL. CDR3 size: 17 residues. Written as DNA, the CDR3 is TGCGCCAGCAGCCAAGATTGGTGGGGCGGGAGAATGAACGAGCAGTACTTC. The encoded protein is CASSQDWWGGRMNEQYF.

The CDR3 loop is CASSLGGTGRNEQFF. The DNA for the CDR3 is TGTGCCAGCAGCTTGGGTGGGACAGGGAGGAATGAGCAGTTCTTC. This chain links TRBV5-4 with TRBJ2-1, with TRBD1 matching over 9 bases. CDR1 is SGHNT, CDR2 YYREEE, per germline (reference sequence). The V gene end was trimmed by 0 bases and the J gene end by 7 bases; junction bases not matched to a gene: 5. This CDR3 has 15 amino acids.

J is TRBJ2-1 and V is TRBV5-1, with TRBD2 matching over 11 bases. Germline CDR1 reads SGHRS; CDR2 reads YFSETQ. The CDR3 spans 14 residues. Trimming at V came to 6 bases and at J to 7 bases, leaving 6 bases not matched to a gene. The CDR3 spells CASIAGGPINEQFF. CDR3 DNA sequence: TGCGCCAGCATAGCGGGAGGGCCTATAAATGAGCAGTTCTTC.

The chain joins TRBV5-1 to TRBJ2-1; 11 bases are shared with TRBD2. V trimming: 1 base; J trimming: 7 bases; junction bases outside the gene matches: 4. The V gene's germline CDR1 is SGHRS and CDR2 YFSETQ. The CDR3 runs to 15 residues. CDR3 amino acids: CASSLPWTSGNEQFF. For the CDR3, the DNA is TGCGCCAGCAGCTTGCCCTGGACTAGCGGGAATGAGCAGTTCTTC.

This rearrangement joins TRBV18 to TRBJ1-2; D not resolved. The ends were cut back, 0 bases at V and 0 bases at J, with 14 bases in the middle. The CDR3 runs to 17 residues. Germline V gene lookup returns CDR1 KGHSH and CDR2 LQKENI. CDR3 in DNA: TGTGCCAGCTCACCACCGGTCCGAGCTCGAACTAACTATGGCTACACCTTC. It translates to CASSPPVRARTNYGYTF.

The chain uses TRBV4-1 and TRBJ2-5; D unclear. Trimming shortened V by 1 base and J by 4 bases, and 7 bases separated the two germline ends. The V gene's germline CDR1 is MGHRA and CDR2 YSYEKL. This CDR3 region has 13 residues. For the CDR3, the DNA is TGCGCCAGCAGCCAAGGTATCCTAGAGACCCAGTACTTC. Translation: CASSQGILETQYF.

The CDR3 is CASSFGGPLLLEQYF. CDR3 DNA sequence: TGTGCCAGCAGTTTTGGAGGGCCCCTCCTTCTCGAGCAGTACTTC. The V call is TRBV28, the J call TRBJ2-7, with a possible D match to TRBD2 (6 bases). The CDR3 runs to 15 residues. Trimming removed 3 bases from V and 6 bases from J, with 18 bases in between. CDR1 and CDR2 from the germline V gene are MDHEN and SYDVKM.

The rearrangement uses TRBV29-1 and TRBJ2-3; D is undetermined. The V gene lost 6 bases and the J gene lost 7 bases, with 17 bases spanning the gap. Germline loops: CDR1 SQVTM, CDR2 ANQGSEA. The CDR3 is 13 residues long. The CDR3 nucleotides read TGCAGCGTACCCTGGCCCACACAATATACGCAGTATTTT. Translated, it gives CSVPWPTQYTQYF.

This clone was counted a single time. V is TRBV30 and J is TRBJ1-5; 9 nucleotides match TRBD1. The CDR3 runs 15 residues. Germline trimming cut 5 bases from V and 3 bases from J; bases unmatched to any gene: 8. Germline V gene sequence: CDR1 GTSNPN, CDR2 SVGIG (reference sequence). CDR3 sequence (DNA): TGTGCCTGGCAATCCGGGACAGGGAACAATCAGCCCCAGCATTTT. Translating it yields CAWQSGTGNNQPQHF.

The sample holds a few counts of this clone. CDR3 sequence reads: CSVVGGQGVRDTQYF. CDR3 coding DNA: TGCAGCGTTGTGGGGGGGCAGGGTGTAAGAGATACGCAGTATTTT. The rearrangement links TRBV29-1 to TRBJ2-3; possibly TRBD2 for D (7 bases). The V end lost 4 bases, the J end lost 5 bases, and 19 bases lay between the germline ends. The CDR3 consists of 15 residues. CDR1 SQVTM and CDR2 ANQGSEA come from the germline V gene.

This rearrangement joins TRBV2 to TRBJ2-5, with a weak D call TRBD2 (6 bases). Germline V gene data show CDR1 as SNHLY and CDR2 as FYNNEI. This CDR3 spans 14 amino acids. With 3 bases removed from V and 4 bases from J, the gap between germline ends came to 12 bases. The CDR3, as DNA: TGTGCCAGCAGTGAGGGATCCGGGGGAGAGACCCAGTACTTC. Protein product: CASSEGSGGETQYF.

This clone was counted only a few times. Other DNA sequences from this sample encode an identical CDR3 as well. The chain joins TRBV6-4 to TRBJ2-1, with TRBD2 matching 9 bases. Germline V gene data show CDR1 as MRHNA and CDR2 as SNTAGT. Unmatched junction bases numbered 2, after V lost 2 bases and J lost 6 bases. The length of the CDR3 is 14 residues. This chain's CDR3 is CASSDGSGSNEQFF. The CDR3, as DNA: TGTGCCAGCAGTGACGGTAGCGGGAGCAATGAGCAGTTCTTC.